This T cell receptor beta chain was identified during a study of healthy donors' naive CD4 and CD8 T cells. Study information: Donors came from three age groups: 20-25, 40-50 and 60-70 years. For TCR alpha, new primers spanned all functional IMGT alpha genes.

Starting from 500 ng of total RNA, TCR libraries were made with linear amplification. Source study methods: Four to six healthy donors contributed 65,000 to 90,000 sequenced TCR alpha transcripts. TCRdb passed the reads through MiXCR, listing each CDR3 protein once. The V and J calls and clone size are TCRdb's, not the authors'. The sample contains about 200,000 distinct CDR3 sequences, about 76% of which appear only once. As for this clonotype: What it binds is unknown.

Study-wide results and limits: Positive CDR3 charge linked to CD4+ cells, negative to CD8+ cells.

Trimming removed 2 bases from V and 5 bases from J; junction bases left unmatched: 9. The CDR3 extends over 15 amino acids. Germline V gene lookup returns CDR1 DFQATT and CDR2 SNEGSKA (reference sequence). The TCR sequence derives from a pool of human donors in good health; the sample pools cells from several healthy donors. The chain carries TRBV20-1 and TRBJ2-1; 7 nucleotides line up with TRBD2. The sequenced sample consisted of naive CD4+ and CD8+ T cells sorted from blood, pooled from several donors. The CDR3 bases are TGCAGTGCTAGAAGGTCGAGCGGGGCCCACAATGAGCAGTTCTTC. Its translation is CSARRSSGAHNEQFF.